These 20 T cell receptor beta chains were sequenced from one sample in a study of shared clonotypes between healthy human individuals (TCRdb year 2020). Libraries were built with the immunoSEQ multiplex PCR assay. Imported from immuneACCESS, the table was reduced by TCRdb to in-frame sequences with V and J called. These copies leave out some clones; in studies compared against another copy, an unresolved V gene accounts for under half, and the cause of the remainder is not known. Counted in this sample were under 1,100,000 clones; about 77% of them appeared once. The top ten clones comprise over 1.3% of the sample. The sequenced material came from memory CD4+ T cells sorted from blood. The cell subset or site label, read with the paper, signifies: CD45RA-negative fraction. The receptors stem from a man in his late teens or twenties in good health.

CDR3 residues: CASSFHGNVREQYF. As DNA, the CDR3 is TGTGCCAGCAGTTTTCACGGGAACGTGAGGGAGCAGTACTTC. The chain employs TRBV28 and TRBJ2-7, with TRBD2 as a possible D gene (5 bases). CDR1 MDHEN and CDR2 SYDVKM come from the germline V gene. The ends were cut back, 3 bases at V and 7 bases at J, with 16 bases in the middle. The CDR3 has 14 residues. The whole variable domain, filled in from reference TRBV28 and TRBJ2-7, reads DVKVTQSSRYLVKRTGEKVFLECVQDMDHENMFWYRQDPGLGLRLIYFSYDVKMKEKGDIPEGYSVSREKKERFSLILESASTNQTSMYLCASSFHGNVREQYFGPGTRLTVT.

Notes on this clone: At one end, the junction sequence differs from germline, possibly due to a read error. The J gene is TRBJ2-3, the V gene TRBV7-8; TRBD2 matches 13 bases. From germline, CDR1 is SGHVS and CDR2 FQNEAQ. CDR3 length: 16 amino acids. Written as DNA, the CDR3 is TGTGCCAGCAGCCCGAGACTAGCGGGGGGCACCGATACGCAGTATTTT. This codes for CASSPRLAGGTDTQYF. Filled out from reference TRBV7-8 and TRBJ2-3, the complete variable domain reads GAGVSQSPRYKVAKRGQDVALRCDPISGHVSLFWYQQALGQGPEFLTYFQNEAQLDKSGLPSDRFFAERPEGSVSTLKIQRTQQEDSAVYLCASSPRLAGGTDTQYFGPGTRLTVL.

V usage is TRBV15 and J usage is TRBJ1-5, with TRBD1 matching over 7 bases. This CDR3 comprises 19 residues. Germline loops: CDR1 LNHNV, CDR2 YYDKDF (reference sequence). The V gene end was trimmed by 0 bases and the J gene end by 0 bases; junction bases not matched to a gene: 11. The CDR3 region has the DNA TGTGCCACCAGCAGAGATAGGGGACAGACCTATTATAGCAATCAGCCCCAGCATTTT. It is translated as CATSRDRGQTYYSNQPQHF. Full variable domain (remainder filled in from reference TRBV15 and TRBJ1-5): DAMVIQNPRYQVTQFGKPVTLSCSQTLNHNVMYWYQQKSSQAPKLLFHYYDKDFNNEADTPDNFQSRRPNTSFCFLDIRSPGLGDTAMYLCATSRDRGQTYYSNQPQHFGDGTRLSIL.

The J gene is TRBJ2-2, the V gene TRBV4-1; TRBD2 aligns across 10 bases. V dropped 0 bases and J dropped 7; count of bases not matched to a gene: 5. Looked up from germline, CDR1 is MGHRA and CDR2 is YSYEKL. This CDR3 region has 16 residues. CDR3 sequence: CASSQDSSGRVGELFF. CDR3 bases: TGCGCCAGCAGCCAAGATTCTAGCGGGAGAGTCGGGGAGCTGTTTTTT.

This clone was detected many times. CDR3 bases: TGTGCCAGCAGCCGTGGGCTGGATATTAGCACAGATACGCAGTATTTT. Encoded protein: CASSRGLDISTDTQYF. The chain is built from TRBV7-9 and TRBJ2-3, with D unclear. The CDR3 is made up of 16 amino acids. Germline loops: CDR1 SEHNR, CDR2 FQNEAQ (reference sequence). Between the trimmed V and J ends, which lost 5 bases and 0 bases, there was a span of 15 bases. Together with reference TRBV7-9 and TRBJ2-3, the CDR3 gives the full variable domain: DTGVSQNPRHKITKRGQNVTFRCDPISEHNRLYWYRQTLGQGPEFLTYFQNEAQLEKSRLLSDRFSAERPKGSFSTLEIQRTEQGDSAMYLCASSRGLDISTDTQYFGPGTRLTVL.

A few counts support this clone. The chain recombines TRBV7-2 with TRBJ2-7; 8 bases agree with TRBD1. CDR3 length equals 15 residues. CDR1 SGHTA and CDR2 FQGNSA come from the germline V gene. The V gene end was trimmed by 5 bases and the J gene end by 2 bases; junction bases not matched to a gene: 8. In DNA form, the CDR3 reads TGTGCCAGCAGCCCAGGACAGGGTGGCCCCTACGAGCAGTACTTC. This translates into CASSPGQGGPYEQYF.

The chain joins TRBV7-6 to TRBJ2-3; 8 bases fit TRBD2. The CDR3 totals 17 residues. Germline lookup yields CDR1 SGHVS and CDR2 FNYEAQ. Trimming removed 5 bases from V and 4 bases from J; junction bases left unmatched: 14. This CDR3 reads CASSIQSTSVSSDTQYF. CDR3 coding DNA: TGTGCCAGCAGCATCCAATCGACTAGCGTTTCTTCAGATACGCAGTATTTT.

In nucleotides, the CDR3 is TGCGCCAGCAGCTCGGCACAGGGGGCGAACACTGAAGCTTTCTTT. Translating gives CASSSAQGANTEAFF. This chain uses TRBV5-1 with TRBJ1-1; 9 positions match TRBD1. The V gene's germline CDR1 is SGHRS and CDR2 YFSETQ. V gave up 3 bases and J gave up 1 base; unmatched junction bases: 4. The CDR3 covers 15 residues.

Only one count was recorded for this clone. CDR3 coding DNA: TGTGCCAGCTCACTGTTTGTCGGGACAGAATTGTACAATGAGCAGTTCTTC. It yields the protein CASSLFVGTELYNEQFF. The V and J genes are TRBV18 and TRBJ2-1, with TRBD1 matching 7 bases. CDR1 and CDR2 (germline): KGHSH, LQKENI. J was trimmed by 4 bases and V by 4 bases; bases with no gene match: 13. This CDR3 spans 17 amino acids.

A few counts support this clone. This rearrangement joins TRBV30 to TRBJ1-6; 8 bases agree with TRBD1. Unmatched junction bases numbered 3, after V lost 2 bases and J lost 9 bases. The CDR3 runs to 13 residues. Germline V gene data show CDR1 as GTSNPN and CDR2 as SVGIG (reference sequence). This CDR3 is CAWSQGAGSPLHF. DNA of the CDR3: TGTGCCTGGAGTCAGGGGGCAGGTTCACCCCTCCACTTT.

The V and J genes are TRBV28 and TRBJ2-1; D gene unclear. V was trimmed by 5 bases and J by 3 bases, leaving 20 bases between them. Germline CDR1 MDHEN, CDR2 SYDVKM. The CDR3 extends over 17 amino acids. CDR3 nucleotides: TGTGCCAGCAGTCCCGGTGGCGTCGGGCCGCTCTACAATGAGCAGTTCTTC. It codes for CASSPGGVGPLYNEQFF.

This clone was recorded a few times. CDR3 coding DNA: TGTGCCAGCAGCTTAGGAAGTGGCAATGTAGAGACCCAGTACTTC. This codes for CASSLGSGNVETQYF. V gene TRBV11-3 combines with J gene TRBJ2-5; D is uncertain. In germline, CDR1 is SGHNT, CDR2 YENEEA. V lost 1 base, J lost 4 bases, and 13 bases lay in between. The CDR3 has 15 residues.

This chain uses TRBV18 with TRBJ1-1; D unresolved. CDR1 is KGHSH, CDR2 LQKENI, per germline. This CDR3 has 15 amino acids. V lost 3 bases, J lost 0 bases, and 11 bases lay in between. The CDR3 here is CASSPVGGMNTEAFF. As DNA, the CDR3 is TGTGCCAGCTCACCTGTCGGCGGGATGAACACTGAAGCTTTCTTT.

This sequence joins TRBV5-1 and TRBJ2-6; D remains unclear. Trimming removed 2 bases from V and 1 base from J, with 7 bases in between. Germline V gene data show CDR1 as SGHRS and CDR2 as YFSETQ. The CDR3 is 15 amino acids. CDR3 amino acids: CASSFVLSGANVLTF. CDR3 nucleotide sequence: TGCGCCAGCAGCTTCGTTCTGTCTGGGGCCAACGTCCTGACTTTC.

The chain employs TRBV6-1 and TRBJ1-1; D is unclear. The CDR3 is made up of 15 amino acids. Germline assignment: CDR1 MNHNS and CDR2 SASEGT. Trimming stripped 3 bases from V and 0 bases from J, with 11 bases between. CDR3 protein: CASSDQVQLNTEAFF. CDR3 nucleotides: TGTGCCAGCAGTGATCAAGTACAGTTGAACACTGAAGCTTTCTTT.

The sample holds many counts of this clone. The DNA of the CDR3 is TGTGCCACCGAATCGGGGACCGGATACAATGAGCAGTTCTTC. This gives the protein CATESGTGYNEQFF. J is TRBJ2-1 and V is TRBV19; D may match TRBD1 or TRBD2 (5 bases each). Trimming cost V 10 bases and J 4 bases, with 17 bases left between them. The V gene's germline CDR1 is LNHDA and CDR2 SQIVND (reference sequence). This CDR3 is built from 14 residues.

The genes are TRBV5-1 and TRBJ2-7, with D perhaps being TRBD1 or TRBD2 (5 bases each). Trimming took off 5 bases at V and 0 bases at J, with 12 bases between the two ends. Per the germline V gene, CDR1 is SGHRS and CDR2 is YFSETQ. CDR3 length equals 14 residues. The CDR3 nucleotides are TGCGCCAGCAGTACGGGGACCACCTCCTACGAGCAGTACTTC. It codes for CASSTGTTSYEQYF.

The chain uses TRBV30 and TRBJ2-6; the D gene is possibly TRBD1 (5 bases). The germline V gene has CDR1 GTSNPN and CDR2 SVGIG (reference sequence). Trimming took 6 bases from V and 0 from J, leaving 18 bases between them. The CDR3 loop spans 17 amino acids. The CDR3 region is CACQAGLTNSGANVLTF. DNA for the CDR3: TGTGCCTGCCAGGCAGGGCTAACGAACTCTGGGGCCAACGTCCTGACTTTC.

This clone was picked up one time. The chain carries TRBV6-5 and TRBJ1-2; TRBD1 agrees at 7 bases. This CDR3 region has 14 residues. Germline V lookup: CDR1 MNHEY, CDR2 SVGAGI. V dropped 8 bases and J dropped 4; count of bases not matched to a gene: 10. The chain's CDR3 is CASASGQGVYGYTF. The CDR3 nucleotides read TGTGCCAGCGCCTCCGGGCAGGGGGTCTATGGCTACACCTTC.

The chain has TRBV5-6 and TRBJ2-3, with TRBD1 matching 7 bases. From germline, CDR1 is SGHDT and CDR2 YYEEEE. The CDR3 sequence is 13 residues long. The V and J ends lost 4 bases and 4 bases, in that order; junction bases with no gene match: 3. CDR3 sequence reads: CASSPQGADTQYF. For the CDR3, the DNA is TGTGCCAGCAGCCCTCAGGGGGCAGATACGCAGTATTTT.